Sequencing of this T cell receptor (beta chain) was carried out in a study of shared clonotypes between healthy human individuals. Per germline, CDR1 SNHLY and CDR2 FYNNEI. V shed 5 bases, J shed 8 bases, and the junction held 11 bases outside the gene matches. The CDR3 extends over 14 amino acids. The protocol was immunoSEQ multiplex PCR, while the TCRdb copy is restricted to in-frame clones and leaves out a portion. The table lists around 1 million clones, 70% to 85% of them singletons. The sequence was collected from a man aged 18 to 29 in good health. The specimen was memory CD4+ T cells sorted from blood. Stated subset: CD45RA-negative fraction. V and J are TRBV2 and TRBJ1-2; 7 bases are shared with TRBD1. In DNA form, the CDR3 reads TGTGCCAGCAGTATTTCCAGGGGGGCGGAAGGCTACACCTTC. Its translation: CASSISRGAEGYTF. The full variable domain, in which reference TRBV2 and TRBJ1-2 provide the parts outside the CDR3, is EPEVTQTPSHQVTQMGQEVILRCVPISNHLYFYWYRQILGQKVEFLVSFYNNEISEKSEIFDDQFSVERPDGSNFTLKIRSTKLEDSAMYFCASSISRGAEGYTFGSGTRLTVV.